The next 8 T cell receptor beta chains were all read from a single sample in a study of cytomegalovirus exposure and HLA in healthy donors. The PCR employed 60 Vbeta primers together with 13 Jbeta primers. Sequencing was performed with immunoSEQ multiplex PCR; in TCRdb, only in-frame clones are kept and a portion is missing. The sample holds about 160,000 clones, around 77% seen once. Specimen: PBMCs. The source of these receptors is a man in his sixties in good health and CMV-seronegative.

This clone was seen once. The chain joins TRBV7-8 to TRBJ2-7; no firm D call. Trimming removed 0 bases from V and 2 bases from J, with 14 bases in between. CDR1 is SGHVS, CDR2 FQNEAQ, per germline. The CDR3 runs to 16 residues. CDR3 sequence: CASSLAQRRNAYEQYF. The CDR3 DNA follows: TGTGCCAGCAGCTTAGCACAGAGACGCAATGCCTACGAGCAGTACTTC.

V and J are TRBV9 and TRBJ2-5; D perhaps matches TRBD1 (6 bases). Germline CDR1 and CDR2: SGDLS and YYNGEE. CDR3 size: 14 residues. Trimming left V 3 bases short and J 4 bases short, with 13 bases between. Here the CDR3 reads CASSAGRGGETQYF. CDR3 DNA sequence: TGTGCCAGCAGCGCCGGCCGAGGGGGAGAGACCCAGTACTTC.

V usage is TRBV5-4 and J usage is TRBJ2-7; TRBD2 matches at 8 bases. The CDR3 is 17 residues long. Germline V lookup: CDR1 SGHNT, CDR2 YYREEE (reference sequence). Germline trimming cut 3 bases from V and 3 bases from J; bases unmatched to any gene: 14. CDR3 DNA: TGTGCCAGCAGCTCGACCTGGGGGGCGGGGGGCCACTACGAGCAGTACTTC. Translation: CASSSTWGAGGHYEQYF.

The gene calls are TRBV5-6 and TRBJ2-5; a weak D match, TRBD2 (5 bases). CDR3 size: 16 residues. The V gene's germline CDR1 is SGHDT and CDR2 YYEEEE. V was trimmed by 6 bases and J by 0 bases, leaving 18 bases between them. The CDR3 loop is CASIWSAPGYQETQYF. As DNA, the CDR3 is TGTGCCAGCATATGGTCCGCCCCGGGGTACCAAGAGACCCAGTACTTC.

The V call is TRBV2, the J call TRBJ2-3; 12 nucleotides line up with TRBD2. Germline V gene data show CDR1 as SNHLY and CDR2 as FYNNEI. The CDR3 extends over 18 amino acids. The V segment lost 6 bases and the J segment 5 bases; nucleotides outside the gene matches: 15. The CDR3 sequence is CASSPGASGRAVEDTQYF. The CDR3 nucleotides are TGTGCCAGCAGCCCCGGGGCTAGCGGGAGGGCGGTGGAAGATACGCAGTATTTT. Complete variable domain (other parts from reference TRBV2 and TRBJ2-3): EPEVTQTPSHQVTQMGQEVILRCVPISNHLYFYWYRQILGQKVEFLVSFYNNEISEKSEIFDDQFSVERPDGSNFTLKIRSTKLEDSAMYFCASSPGASGRAVEDTQYFGPGTRLTVL.

This clone was seen a handful of times. This chain joins TRBV27 and TRBJ1-1; 9 bases are shared with TRBD1. V shed 6 bases, J shed 2 bases, and the junction held 10 bases outside the gene matches. Per germline, CDR1 MNHEY and CDR2 SMNVEV (reference sequence). The CDR3 is 16 amino acids. The CDR3 loop reads CASRLLPGQGNTEAFF. The CDR3 nucleotides read TGTGCCAGCAGACTCCTACCGGGACAGGGAAACACTGAAGCTTTCTTT.

V gene TRBV28 combines with J gene TRBJ2-7; a possible D gene is TRBD1 (6 bases). Germline V gene sequence: CDR1 MDHEN, CDR2 SYDVKM. This CDR3 comprises 14 residues. V gave up 7 bases and J gave up 2 bases, with 15 bases separating them. DNA of the CDR3: TGTGCCAGCACCTCGGGTGGACAGCCCTACGAGCAGTACTTC. Translating gives CASTSGGQPYEQYF.

The rearrangement links TRBV11-2 to TRBJ2-5; D remains ambiguous. TRBJ2-7 explains the end of the DNA better; the J call may be wrong. Germline V gene sequence: CDR1 SGHAT, CDR2 FQNNGV. The CDR3 runs 13 residues. The CDR3 loop reads CASSLTSTYEQYF. CDR3 DNA: TGTGCCAGCAGCTTGACTTCAACCTACGAGCAGTACTTC.